A selection of T cell receptor beta chains follows, all from one sample in a study of blood T cell repertoires in COVID-19. Assay: immunoSEQ multiplex PCR; the TCRdb copy retains only in-frame clones and omits some. The sample has around 170,000 clones, roughly 88% seen once; the top ten hold roughly 9%. The sequenced sample consisted of PBMCs or T cells enriched from blood (not recorded which). These receptors originate from a young woman who had recovered from COVID-19. CDR3s include the opening cysteine and the closing phenylalanine or tryptophan. Fields, in order: CDR3 DNA, CDR3 protein, D gene, V gene, clone size, J gene. A D gene is named only where the DNA matches it firmly. Not all rows give a size; the values are once, few, many and, for expanded clones, a class.

TGTGCCAGCAGGAGACTAGCGGGGGAAGAGACCCAGTACTTC CASRRLAGEETQYF TRBD2 TRBV28 - TRBJ2-5
TGTGCCAGCAGCTTTCGGGGGGAGACTGAAGCTTTCTTT CASSFRGETEAFF - TRBV7-6 - TRBJ1-1
TGCAGCGTTCGCAGGGGCGGGAACACTGAAGCTTTCTTT CSVRRGGNTEAFF - TRBV29-1 - TRBJ1-1
TGTGCCAGCAGCCGTGGAGCAGCCCTATCGTTGGACACCATATATTTT CASSRGAALSLDTIYF - TRBV11-2 - TRBJ1-3
TGTGCCAGCAGCGATTCAGGATTACTAGCGGGAGGAGGCTTGGTTAGGACAGATACGCAGTATTTT CASSDSGLLAGGGLVRTDTQYF TRBD2 TRBV2 - TRBJ2-3
TGTGCCAGCAGTTCCGCCCCCGCGGGCCAAATGGAGCAGTACTTC CASSSAPAGQMEQYF - TRBV28 - TRBJ2-7
TGCGCCAGCAGCCAAGATGAGCGGTCACGGGGAGAGACCCAGTACTTC CASSQDERSRGETQYF - TRBV4-1 - TRBJ2-5
TGTGCCAGTAGTATAGGGGGACAACTGAACACTGAAGCTTTCTTT CASSIGGQLNTEAFF - TRBV19 few TRBJ1-1
TGTGCCACTAAAGGACAGGGCCTGGTTCGATCACCCCTCCACTTT CATKGQGLVRSPLHF TRBD1 TRBV19 - TRBJ1-6
TGTGCCAGCAGATTTGGACAGGGGAGGACTGAAGCTTTCTTT CASRFGQGRTEAFF TRBD1 TRBV11-2 - TRBJ1-1
TGTGCCAGCAGCCAAGACGTCGGGGAGTGGGGCTACACCTTC CASSQDVGEWGYTF - TRBV4-2 - TRBJ1-2
TGCGCCAGCAGCTTGTTAACAGGGGAAGAGACCCAGTACTTC CASSLLTGEETQYF TRBD1 TRBV5-1 - TRBJ2-5
TGTGCCACCAGTGACCTTAGTAATGAGCAGTTCTTC CATSDLSNEQFF - TRBV24-1 - TRBJ2-1
TGTGCCAGTAGTATTGGACCGACAGGAGGAATGGTAGCTTTCTTT CASSIGPTGGMVAFF - TRBV19 - TRBJ1-1
TGTGCCAGTAGTAGCACAGAGCCCGGAAACACCATATATTTT CASSSTEPGNTIYF - TRBV19 - TRBJ1-3
TGTGCCAGCAGCTCCTACAGGGGAACTACGAACGGGGAGCTGTTTTTT CASSSYRGTTNGELFF TRBD1 TRBV7-2 - TRBJ2-2
TGTGCCAGCAGCCTGGACAGGGTGGCTGGGGCCAACGTCCTGACTTTC CASSLDRVAGANVLTF TRBD1 TRBV7-8 - TRBJ2-6
TGTGCCAGCTCACCCAGCCTAGCGGGCAACAATGAGCAGTTCTTC CASSPSLAGNNEQFF TRBD2 TRBV18 - TRBJ2-1
TGTGCCAGCAGCTTAGATTATCCTAGCGGGTTCGACACCGGGGAGCTGTTTTTT CASSLDYPSGFDTGELFF TRBD2 TRBV13 - TRBJ2-2
TGTGCCAGCAGACAGCCCGGTGCAACTAATGAAAAACTGTTTTTT CASRQPGATNEKLFF - TRBV6-5 - TRBJ1-4
TGTGCCAGCAGCCCGTCGCAGATGTACAATGAGCAGTTCTTC CASSPSQMYNEQFF - TRBV3-1/TRBV3-2 - TRBJ2-1
TGTGCCAGCAGCCGAGGCGCGGGGGAAGGCGAGCAGTACTTC CASSRGAGEGEQYF TRBD2 TRBV5-4 - TRBJ2-7
TGTGCCAGCAGTTTTGTGGGGACACGATTCTCTGGGGCCAACGTCCTGACTTTC CASSFVGTRFSGANVLTF - TRBV28 - TRBJ2-6
TGTGCCAGCAGCGTTCAGGGCAGTGAGCAGTTCTTC CASSVQGSEQFF - TRBV9 few TRBJ2-1
TGTGCCATACAGGGACGGTCGAAAGAAAAACTGTTTTTT CAIQGRSKEKLFF - TRBV28 - TRBJ1-4
TGTGCCAGCAGCACTAGCGGGAGTTACTTCGAGCAGTACTTC CASSTSGSYFEQYF TRBD2 TRBV9 - TRBJ2-7
TGTGCCAGCAGTCCTCTAGCGGGGGGGCCCCAAGAGACCCAGTACTTC CASSPLAGGPQETQYF TRBD2 TRBV27 - TRBJ2-5
TGTGCCAGCAGTTACCGTCCGCGGGATCTAGTAAAACTGTTTTTT CASSYRPRDLVKLFF - TRBV6-2/TRBV6-3 - TRBJ1-4
TGCGCCAGCAGCCAAGATCGCGGAAGCTCCTACGAGCAGTACTTC CASSQDRGSSYEQYF - TRBV4-1 - TRBJ2-7
TGTGCCAGCAGCTTGGGCGCGATAGTCAACGAGCAGTACTTC CASSLGAIVNEQYF - TRBV5-6 - TRBJ2-7
TGTGCCAGCACCCTAGACAGGGTGGGGGCTGAAGCTTTCTTT CASTLDRVGAEAFF TRBD1 TRBV7-2 - TRBJ1-1
TGTGCCAGCAGTATACAGGGGGGTCAGCCCCAGCATTTT CASSIQGGQPQHF TRBD1 TRBV2 - TRBJ1-5
TGCGCCAGCAGCCCCGCGGGGGCGCCAGGGACCGGGGAGCTGTTTTTT CASSPAGAPGTGELFF - TRBV5-1 once TRBJ2-2
TGTGCCAGCAGCCCCAGACAGGGTTCGGGTGAGCAGTTCTTC CASSPRQGSGEQFF TRBD1 TRBV11-3 once TRBJ2-1
TGTGCCAGCAGCCCCCCCCGGGCGGGGGGTTTCACTGAAGCTTTCTTT CASSPPRAGGFTEAFF - TRBV7-9 - TRBJ1-1
TGTGCCAGCTCACCATTTGCGCGGGAGAACTACGAGCAGTACTTC CASSPFARENYEQYF TRBD2 TRBV18 - TRBJ2-7
TGTGCCAGCAGTTTAGCCCCCCTAGGCAGGAAGGGGCTGTTTTTT CASSLAPLGRKGLFF - TRBV28 - TRBJ1-4
TGTGCCAGTAGTATCGAGTCCAGGGGGCTCAAGCCCCAGCATTTT CASSIESRGLKPQHF TRBD1 TRBV19 - TRBJ1-5
TGCAGCGTTGTCGGGACTAGCGGGAGTAATTACGAGCAGTACTTC CSVVGTSGSNYEQYF TRBD2 TRBV29-1 - TRBJ2-7
TGTGCCAGCCGAACTAGCGGGAGTGGCTGGGAGCAGTTCTTC CASRTSGSGWEQFF TRBD2 TRBV6-5 - TRBJ2-1
TGTGCCACCAGTGACCGGGCAGGGGGCTACACCTTC CATSDRAGGYTF - TRBV24-1 - TRBJ1-2
TGTGCCTGGAGTGTACTAGAGGGAGGGCCGGAAGAGACCCAGTACTTC CAWSVLEGGPEETQYF TRBD2 TRBV30 - TRBJ2-5
TGTGCCAGCAGTTTAAATCGGGACAGGGGACTTGATGAGCAGTTCTTC CASSLNRDRGLDEQFF TRBD1 TRBV28 - TRBJ2-1
TGTGCCAGCAGCCTCCAGACCGGAGGTAGCTTCAACGAGCAGTACTTC CASSLQTGGSFNEQYF - TRBV4-2 - TRBJ2-7
TGTGCCTGGAGCGCACCGGGACAGCAAGAGACCCAGTACTTC CAWSAPGQQETQYF TRBD1 TRBV30 - TRBJ2-5
TGTGCCAGCAGCTTCGTAAGCGTTTCGAACACCGGGGAGCTGTTTTTT CASSFVSVSNTGELFF - TRBV5-6 - TRBJ2-2
TGTGCCAGCAGCCTGACAGGGGGAGTGACTGAAGCTTTCTTT CASSLTGGVTEAFF TRBD1 TRBV7-3 - TRBJ1-1
TGTGCCTGGAGTGTACAGGAGTACAATGAGCAGTTCTTC CAWSVQEYNEQFF - TRBV30 - TRBJ2-1
TGTGCCAGCAGCTTAACCCCGGGAGGGGCGGGAGGTCAAGAGACCCAGTACTTC CASSLTPGGAGGQETQYF TRBD2 TRBV7-3 - TRBJ2-5
TGTGCCATCAGTGATCGGTCTGAAGCTTTCTTT CAISDRSEAFF - TRBV10-3 - TRBJ1-1
TGTGCCGTACGACGGGGGACCTCTTCCGGGGAGCTGTTTTTT CAVRRGTSSGELFF - TRBV7-8 - TRBJ2-2
TGCGCCAGCAGCCATTGGGTGAGCGGGACATACAATGAGCAGTTCTTC CASSHWVSGTYNEQFF - TRBV4-1 - TRBJ2-1
TGTGCCAGAAGCTTTATAGGCGGGCAGTATAGCAATCAGCCCCAGCATTTT CARSFIGGQYSNQPQHF - TRBV5-3 - TRBJ1-5
TGTGCCACCAGCAGCACACGTGGGACAAGGGATAGCAATCAGCCCCAGCATTTT CATSSTRGTRDSNQPQHF - TRBV15 - TRBJ1-5